A single sample is the source of the 32 T cell receptor beta chains below, sequenced in a study of beta chain features in type 1 diabetes. Every bit of the isolated RNA underwent reverse transcription, so sequencing read expressed TCRB transcripts. Method: immunoSEQ multiplex PCR; TCRdb's copy keeps in-frame clones and lacks some. The sample records roughly 230,000 clones, 7.5% to 10% being singletons. The sequencing sample was made of naive CD4+ T cells from blood. These receptors came from a woman in her late teens or twenties in good health.

The genes are TRBV9 and TRBJ2-7; the match to TRBD2 covers 12 bases. V gave up 2 bases and J gave up 9 bases; unmatched junction bases: 6. The V gene's germline CDR1 is SGDLS and CDR2 YYNGEE. CDR3 length equals 14 residues. CDR3 DNA: TGTGCCAGCAGCGTTGGACTAGCGGGGTGGGTGCAGTACTTC. Protein product: CASSVGLAGWVQYF.

The J gene is TRBJ2-1, the V gene TRBV7-2; tentatively, D is TRBD2 (5 bases). Between the trimmed V and J ends, which lost 2 bases and 10 bases, there was a span of 9 bases. The germline V gene encodes CDR1 SGHTA and CDR2 FQGNSA. The CDR3 extends over 12 amino acids. As DNA, the CDR3 is TGTGCCAGCAGCTTATCATGGAGGGAGCAGTTCTTC. It encodes CASSLSWREQFF.

The chain uses TRBV29-1 and TRBJ2-5; D is perhaps TRBD2 (5 bases). V lost 0 bases and J lost 2, with 7 bases in between. Germline CDR1 reads SQVTM; CDR2 reads ANQGSEA. This CDR3 is 13 amino acids long. Here the CDR3 reads CSVEEGVQETQYF. CDR3 bases: TGCAGCGTTGAAGAGGGAGTGCAAGAGACCCAGTACTTC. Together with reference TRBV29-1 and TRBJ2-5, the CDR3 gives the full variable domain: SAVISQKPSRDICQRGTSLTIQCQVDSQVTMMFWYRQQPGQSLTLIATANQGSEATYESGFVIDKFPISRPNLTFSTLTVSNMSPEDSSIYLCSVEEGVQETQYFGPGTRLLVL.

This clone has only a few counts. This chain's CDR3 is CASSSTGGVAEEQYF. CDR3 DNA: TGTGCCAGCAGCTCGACAGGGGGCGTCGCTGAGGAGCAGTACTTC. This rearrangement joins TRBV11-2 to TRBJ2-7; 10 nucleotides agree with TRBD1. The CDR3 totals 15 residues. Germline CDR1 is SGHAT and CDR2 is FQNNGV. Trimming removed 4 bases from V and 7 bases from J; junction bases left unmatched: 10.

The rearrangement links TRBV2 to TRBJ2-3; 9 nucleotides match TRBD2. The CDR3 is 18 amino acids. Trimming took 9 bases from V and 2 from J; bases not matched to a gene: 18. Germline CDR1 SNHLY, CDR2 FYNNEI. The CDR3 DNA reads TGTGCCAGAGCCGCAGAAATTAAAAAGCGGGGGGACACAGATACGCAGTATTTT. Translating gives CARAAEIKKRGDTDTQYF.

Points on this clone: Within the sample, other DNA sequences also encode this same CDR3. The chain recombines TRBV30 with TRBJ2-2; D is perhaps TRBD2 (5 bases). Trimming removed 2 bases from V and 1 base from J, with 5 bases in between. This CDR3 region has 13 residues. Per germline, CDR1 GTSNPN and CDR2 SVGIG (reference sequence). DNA for the CDR3: TGTGCCTGGAGTCGGGGGAACACCGGGGAGCTGTTTTTT. This codes for CAWSRGNTGELFF.

This clone was observed many times. This rearrangement joins TRBV30 to TRBJ2-7; the match to TRBD2 covers 10 bases. Trimming cost V 4 bases and J 5 bases; bases outside gene matches: 2. Per germline, CDR1 GTSNPN and CDR2 SVGIG (reference sequence). The CDR3 sequence is 12 residues long. The CDR3 region has the DNA TGTGCCTGGACTAGCGGGGGCCACGAGCAGTACTTC. Translated: CAWTSGGHEQYF.

V gene TRBV30 combines with J gene TRBJ1-2; D remains unclear. Trimming took off 3 bases at V and 8 bases at J, with 10 bases between the two ends. The germline CDR1 and CDR2 sequences are GTSNPN and SVGIG (reference sequence). This CDR3 is 11 amino acids long. This CDR3 is CAWRSGGGYTF. The CDR3 region has the DNA TGTGCCTGGAGATCGGGAGGAGGCTACACCTTC.

This clone has only a few counts. The rearrangement links TRBV7-9 to TRBJ1-5; no firm D call. V shed 1 base and J shed 6 bases, with 7 bases lying between them. In germline, CDR1 is SEHNR, CDR2 FQNEAQ (reference sequence). The CDR3 runs to 13 residues. This CDR3 reads CASSLGVSQPQHF. In DNA, the CDR3 is TGTGCCAGCAGCTTAGGAGTGAGTCAGCCCCAGCATTTT.

This clone occurred a few times. This chain links TRBV6-5 with TRBJ1-5, with a possible D match to TRBD1 (6 bases). Germline assignment: CDR1 MNHEY and CDR2 SVGAGI. The ends were cut back, 7 bases at V and 6 bases at J, with 16 bases in the middle. The CDR3 runs 14 residues. The CDR3 DNA follows: TGTGCCAGCACTCATACAGGGTTGGGTCAGCCCCAGCATTTT. Its translation is CASTHTGLGQPQHF.

This chain connects TRBV30 to TRBJ2-1, with TRBD2 matching over 11 bases. Germline CDR1 GTSNPN, CDR2 SVGIG (reference sequence). The CDR3 has 17 amino acids. V lost 7 bases and J lost 0; bases outside the gene matches: 11. The CDR3 DNA sequence: TGTGCCTCATCGGGACTAGCGGTTATTAGCTCCTACAATGAGCAGTTCTTC. The encoded protein is CASSGLAVISSYNEQFF.

The J gene is TRBJ1-1, the V gene TRBV28; the D is unclear. The V gene lost 3 bases and the J gene lost 10 bases, with 12 bases spanning the gap. The V gene's germline CDR1 is MDHEN and CDR2 SYDVKM. The CDR3 has 12 residues. The CDR3 DNA reads as TGTGCCAGCAGTTTGGTCCGGGATTCAGCTTTCTTT. Translating it yields CASSLVRDSAFF.

This clone was counted only a few times. This sequence joins TRBV23-1 and TRBJ2-1; 9 bases line up with TRBD1. TRBV23-1 is sorted into the ORF group, with uncertain function. The V segment lost 7 bases and the J segment 5 bases; nucleotides outside the gene matches: 12. The length of the CDR3 is 16 residues. The CDR3 DNA reads as TGCGCCAGCAAACAAACACGGGACAGGGAGAACAATGAGCAGTTCTTC. Protein: CASKQTRDRENNEQFF.

V is TRBV13 and J is TRBJ1-1; a weak D match, TRBD1 (6 bases). The CDR3 covers 18 residues. Germline V gene lookup returns CDR1 PRHDT and CDR2 FYEKMQ (reference sequence). The V gene lost 0 bases and the J gene lost 1 base, with 18 bases spanning the gap. The CDR3 here is CASSLGQGTGKRNTEAFF. The CDR3, as DNA: TGTGCCAGCAGCTTAGGGCAGGGTACAGGGAAGAGGAACACTGAAGCTTTCTTT.

The rearrangement joins TRBV19 to TRBJ1-5, with 7 bases that match TRBD1. Germline trimming cut 6 bases from V and 1 base from J; bases unmatched to any gene: 9. Germline values: CDR1 LNHDA, CDR2 SQIVND (reference sequence). The CDR3 runs 16 residues. Here the CDR3 DNA reads TGTGCCAGTAGCCGACAGGGAGAGTTGAGCAATCAGCCCCAGCATTTT. Its translation is CASSRQGELSNQPQHF.

The chain recombines TRBV5-1 with TRBJ2-2; TRBD1 aligns across 7 bases. V lost 9 bases to trimming and J lost 3 bases; unmatched junction nucleotides: 14. Germline CDR1 and CDR2: SGHRS and YFSETQ. This CDR3 comprises 16 residues. The CDR3 DNA reads TGCGCCACCCGTAAGACAGGGTTCGGGGACACCGGGGAGCTGTTTTTT. This gives the protein CATRKTGFGDTGELFF.

This clone was recorded a few times. The gene calls are TRBV19 and TRBJ2-1; 9 positions match TRBD1. Germline-derived CDR1 and CDR2 are LNHDA and SQIVND (reference sequence). The CDR3 length is 15 residues. The ends lost 6 bases at V and 5 bases at J; junction bases unmatched: 8. CDR3 sequence (DNA): TGTGCCAGTAGGCCCTGGACAGGGGCCCACAATGAGCAGTTCTTC. Translating it yields CASRPWTGAHNEQFF.

This sequence joins TRBV30 and TRBJ1-4; perhaps TRBD1 as D (5 bases). CDR1 is GTSNPN and CDR2 is SVGIG in the germline V gene (reference sequence). The CDR3 totals 15 residues. The ends were cut back, 4 bases at V and 9 bases at J, with 21 bases in the middle. The CDR3 DNA follows: TGTGCCTGGACATCCAACGAAGGGGTTGTCAAAAAACTGTTTTTT. This sequence encodes CAWTSNEGVVKKLFF. The variable domain in full, with the rest retrieved from reference TRBV30 and TRBJ1-4, is SQTIHQWPATLVQPVGSPLSLECTVEGTSNPNLYWYRQAAGRGLQLLFYSVGIGQISSEVPQNLSASRPQDRQFILSSKKLLLSDSGFYLCAWTSNEGVVKKLFFGSGTQLSVL.

CDR3: CASRRRGDGKNYEQYF. The CDR3 nucleotides read TGTGCCAGCAGGCGGCGCGGGGACGGGAAAAACTACGAGCAGTACTTC. V is TRBV2 and J is TRBJ2-7; weak D call: TRBD2 (6 bases). This CDR3 comprises 16 residues. Germline V gene sequence: CDR1 SNHLY, CDR2 FYNNEI. V was pared by 6 bases and J by 3 bases, with 21 bases between.

This clone appeared a few times. The J gene is TRBJ1-4, the V gene TRBV30, with D possibly matching TRBD1 (5 bases). In germline, CDR1 is GTSNPN, CDR2 SVGIG (reference sequence). The CDR3 contains 13 residues. With 0 bases removed from V and 8 bases from J, the gap between germline ends came to 10 bases. CDR3 coding DNA: TGTGCCTGGAGTGTCGGGGGTACGGAAAAACTGTTTTTT. Amino acid sequence: CAWSVGGTEKLFF.

The sample holds a few counts of this clone. Other nucleotide sequences from this sample produce the same CDR3. The chain couples TRBV5-1 to TRBJ2-7, with TRBD1 matching over 11 bases. V trimming: 5 bases; J trimming: 0 bases; junction bases outside the gene matches: 7. The CDR3 runs 16 residues. Germline V gene sequence: CDR1 SGHRS, CDR2 YFSETQ. The CDR3 reads CASSRTGTGGSYEQYF. CDR3 nucleotides: TGCGCCAGCAGTAGAACCGGGACAGGGGGCTCCTACGAGCAGTACTTC. Full variable domain (rest looked up from reference TRBV5-1 and TRBJ2-7): KAGVTQTPRYLIKTRGQQVTLSCSPISGHRSVSWYQQTPGQGLQFLFEYFSETQRNKGNFPGRFSGRQFSNSRSEMNVSTLELGDSALYLCASSRTGTGGSYEQYFGPGTRLTVT.

This sequence joins TRBV7-2 and TRBJ1-1; D gene ambiguous. V was clipped by 5 bases and J by 1 base, with 11 bases between them. Germline V gene sequence: CDR1 SGHTA, CDR2 FQGNSA. The length of the CDR3 is 14 residues. The CDR3 sequence: CASSVFTTNTEAFF. In nucleotides, the CDR3 is TGTGCCAGCAGCGTCTTCACTACGAACACTGAAGCTTTCTTT.

This chain uses TRBV28 with TRBJ2-7; D call uncertain. The germline V gene encodes CDR1 MDHEN and CDR2 SYDVKM. Trimming removed 5 bases at V and 6 bases at J, with 14 bases between. CDR3 length equals 13 residues. CDR3 DNA sequence: TGTGCCAGCAGTGCCGCCAAGCGTAGCGAGCAGTACTTC. It translates to CASSAAKRSEQYF.

In its sample, this clone was seen a few times. The same CDR3 also results from other DNA sequences found in this sample. The chain carries TRBV2 and TRBJ1-1; 8 bases agree with TRBD1. The CDR3 sequence is 13 residues long. Losses at the gene ends were 6 bases for V and 4 bases for J; bases not matched to a gene: 4. CDR1 is SNHLY, CDR2 FYNNEI, per germline. CDR3 DNA sequence: TGTGCCAGCAGCGCAGACAGGGGCACTGAAGCTTTCTTT. As protein: CASSADRGTEAFF. Complete variable domain (other parts from reference TRBV2 and TRBJ1-1): EPEVTQTPSHQVTQMGQEVILRCVPISNHLYFYWYRQILGQKVEFLVSFYNNEISEKSEIFDDQFSVERPDGSNFTLKIRSTKLEDSAMYFCASSADRGTEAFFGQGTRLTVV.

This clone appeared many times. V and J are TRBV25-1 and TRBJ1-1; D is possibly TRBD1 (5 bases). This CDR3 comprises 12 residues. Trimming removed 2 bases at V and 7 bases at J, with 8 bases between. The germline gives CDR1 MGHDK, CDR2 SYGVNS. CDR3 DNA: TGTGCCAGCAGTGAACAGGGTTTTGAAGCTTTCTTT. Protein product: CASSEQGFEAFF.

The V and J genes are TRBV5-6 and TRBJ2-7; D might be TRBD1 (6 bases). The CDR3 runs 16 residues. The germline V gene encodes CDR1 SGHDT and CDR2 YYEEEE. Trimming shortened V by 4 bases and J by 2 bases, and 19 bases separated the two germline ends. CDR3 bases: TGTGCCAGCAGCGCCCTACCGGGACAAATTCCCTACGAGCAGTACTTC. It specifies CASSALPGQIPYEQYF.

The chain carries TRBV12-5 and TRBJ1-1; the match to TRBD1 covers 7 bases. This CDR3 has 13 residues. Germline CDR1 reads LGHNT; CDR2 reads FRNRAP. Trimming took 6 bases from V and 6 from J; bases not matched to a gene: 7. CDR3 in amino acids: CASGQTGSAEAFF. CDR3 coding DNA: TGTGCTAGTGGACAGACAGGGTCTGCTGAAGCTTTCTTT.

This clone appeared a few times. The V call is TRBV4-1, the J call TRBJ2-7; 11 bases match TRBD1. This CDR3 region has 18 residues. Germline CDR1 MGHRA, CDR2 YSYEKL. The junction had 8 bases not matched to a gene; V was cut back by 0 bases and J by 1 base. CDR3 residues: CASSQEGTGGGNSYEQYF. CDR3 DNA sequence: TGCGCCAGCAGCCAAGAGGGGACAGGGGGTGGTAATTCCTACGAGCAGTACTTC.

This clone has more than one count but fewer than ten. The chain joins TRBV30 to TRBJ2-1; 11 nucleotides agree with TRBD2. Germline V lookup: CDR1 GTSNPN, CDR2 SVGIG (reference sequence). V shed 4 bases and J 14 bases; nucleotides not matched to a gene: 28. This CDR3 spans 19 amino acids. The CDR3 coding sequence is TGTGCCTGGACCCCTGGGGGGACTGAACTAGCGGGGGCTCCCTACGCGGAGTTCTTC. Translation gives CAWTPGGTELAGAPYAEFF. Full variable domain (missing parts from reference TRBV30 and TRBJ2-1): SQTIHQWPATLVQPVGSPLSLECTVEGTSNPNLYWYRQAAGRGLQLLFYSVGIGQISSEVPQNLSASRPQDRQFILSSKKLLLSDSGFYLCAWTPGGTELAGAPYAEFFGPGTRLTVL.

The chain carries TRBV6-5 and TRBJ2-1, with 11 bases lining up with TRBD2. Germline V gene data show CDR1 as MNHEY and CDR2 as SVGAGI. Trimming removed 6 bases from V and 5 bases from J; junction bases left unmatched: 6. The CDR3 consists of 15 residues. CDR3: CASRFSGRGNNEQFF. CDR3 coding DNA: TGTGCCAGCAGATTTAGCGGGAGGGGTAACAATGAGCAGTTCTTC.

This clone was observed a few times. This chain links TRBV28 with TRBJ2-7; 7 bases fit TRBD2. Germline V CDR1 and CDR2: MDHEN, SYDVKM. CDR3 size: 16 residues. The junction had 9 bases not matched to a gene; V was cut back by 4 bases and J by 0 bases. The CDR3 DNA sequence: TGTGCCAGCAGTTCCCAACTAGCGCAGGTCTCCTACGAGCAGTACTTC. This sequence encodes CASSSQLAQVSYEQYF.

This clone has just a few counts. The V call is TRBV5-4, the J call TRBJ1-1, with D unclear. The CDR3 is made up of 13 amino acids. CDR1 and CDR2 (germline): SGHNT, YYREEE (reference sequence). V gave up 3 bases and J gave up 6 bases, with 12 bases separating them. CDR3 sequence reads: CASSSVGEAEAFF. As DNA, the CDR3 is TGTGCCAGCAGCTCGGTCGGAGAGGCTGAAGCTTTCTTT.